This T cell receptor (beta chain) was identified in a study of siplizumab effects on memory and regulatory T cells. Sequencing was performed with immunoSEQ multiplex PCR; in TCRdb, only in-frame clones are kept and a portion is missing. The repertoire holds about 56,000 clones, with about 98% as singletons. Germline lookup yields CDR1 SGDLS and CDR2 YYNGEE. The CDR3 has 15 amino acids. V was cut by 0 bases and J by 1 base, with 8 bases left in between. Unstimulated subsets comprising naive, memory, effector memory and TEMRA cells were sequenced in three donor pairs. Material: naive CD8+ T cells sorted from blood. The clonotype comes from a human donor in good health. The chain joins TRBV9 to TRBJ2-1; D is ambiguous. The CDR3 bases are TGTGCCAGCAGCGTAGCTTACTCATCCTACAATGAGCAGTTCTTC. Translation gives CASSVAYSSYNEQFF.